Below, 25 T cell receptor beta chains from the same sample are listed, as sequenced in a study of T cells in Graves' hyperthyroidism and ophthalmopathy. RNA transcripts gave rise to amplified TCR beta CDR3 regions. Researchers ran a first-round RT-PCR on the TCR CDR3 using the HTBI primer set. One entry per CDR3 protein, called by TCRdb with MiXCR from the multiplex PCR reads. This table has hundreds of thousands of distinct CDR3 sequences, roughly 15% appearing once. Sample: blood. The receptors were gathered from a woman aged 50 to 60 with Graves' ophthalmopathy.

The table lists this clonotype with many counts. The rearrangement uses TRBV27 and TRBJ2-1; 11 bases align to TRBD2. Germline V gene data show CDR1 as MNHEY and CDR2 as SMNVEV (reference sequence). Trimming cost V 3 bases and J 4 bases; bases outside gene matches: 8. There are 17 residues in the CDR3. CDR3 nucleotide sequence: TGTGCCAGCAGTTTCTACCCGGGACTAGCGGAATACAATGAGCAGTTCTTC. Translation: CASSFYPGLAEYNEQFF.

In its sample, this clonotype was seen many times. The CDR3 here is CATSSTDTQYF. The CDR3 nucleotides are TGTGCCACAAGTAGCACAGATACGCAGTATTTT. The V call is TRBV28, the J call TRBJ2-3; no definite D call. The germline CDR1 and CDR2 sequences are MDHEN and SYDVKM. The ends were cut back, 10 bases at V and 0 bases at J, with 5 bases in the middle. The CDR3 runs 11 residues.

In its sample, this clonotype was seen many times. V is TRBV12-3 or TRBV12-4 and J is TRBJ1-4; 9 bases map to TRBD1. Trimming took 5 bases from V and 5 from J; bases not matched to a gene: 9. This CDR3 has 16 amino acids. CDR3 nucleotides: TGTGCCAGCAGTACACGAAGGGGGACAGGGAATGAAAAACTGTTTTTT. Its protein is CASSTRRGTGNEKLFF.

Many counts were recorded for this clonotype. The chain is built from TRBV3-1 and TRBJ2-1; no firm D call. Germline loops: CDR1 LGHDT, CDR2 YNNKEL (reference sequence). Trimming shortened V by 0 bases and J by 7 bases, and 7 bases separated the two germline ends. CDR3 size: 13 residues. This CDR3 is CASSQDWRNEQFF. The CDR3 DNA reads as TGTGCCAGCAGCCAAGATTGGAGAAATGAGCAGTTCTTC.

This clonotype has only a few counts. This chain uses TRBV4-2 with TRBJ1-5; 9 bases map to TRBD1. The V segment lost 2 bases and the J segment 5 bases; nucleotides outside the gene matches: 4. Germline CDR1 is LGHNA and CDR2 is YNFKEQ. The CDR3 consists of 15 residues. The CDR3 reads CASSQKRTGDQPQHF. The CDR3 nucleotides are TGTGCCAGCAGCCAAAAGAGGACAGGGGATCAGCCCCAGCATTTT.

This clonotype has at least ten counts. This rearrangement joins TRBV13 to TRBJ2-1; perhaps TRBD2 as D (5 bases). Germline-derived CDR1 and CDR2 are PRHDT and FYEKMQ (reference sequence). V was shortened by 4 bases and J by 2 bases, with 15 bases between the two germline ends. This CDR3 is 16 amino acids long. The CDR3 nucleotides read TGTGCCAGCAGCTCGAGGACTCAGAAGCCCTACAATGAGCAGTTCTTC. It translates to CASSSRTQKPYNEQFF.

This clonotype was detected many times. V is TRBV5-1 and J is TRBJ1-6, with 8 bases aligning to TRBD1. V lost 5 bases and J lost 6; bases outside the gene matches: 10. The V gene's germline CDR1 is SGHRS and CDR2 YFSETQ. This CDR3 spans 16 amino acids. CDR3 nucleotides: TGCGCCAGCAGGGATGAAGACAGGGGATCTAATTCACCCCTCCACTTT. It specifies CASRDEDRGSNSPLHF.

This clonotype was counted at least ten times. The chain is built from TRBV27 and TRBJ1-1, with TRBD1 as a possible D gene (5 bases). The V and J ends lost 5 bases and 11 bases respectively, with 18 bases between them. Germline V gives CDR1 MNHEY, CDR2 SMNVEV (reference sequence). This CDR3 contains 13 residues. The chain's CDR3 is CASSRFTGRMAFF. The CDR3, as DNA: TGTGCCAGCAGTCGATTTACAGGACGTATGGCTTTCTTT.

The chain couples TRBV9 to TRBJ2-5; D uncertain. V lost 3 bases to trimming and J lost 5 bases, with 17 bases between them. Germline-derived CDR1 and CDR2 are SGDLS and YYNGEE. This CDR3 is built from 15 residues. The CDR3 region has the DNA TGTGCCAGCAGCGAAGGGATTTCCCGGTCGGAGACCCAGTACTTC. The encoded protein is CASSEGISRSETQYF.

The chain recombines TRBV10-3 with TRBJ2-2, with TRBD2 matching 15 bases. The CDR3 runs 18 residues. J gave up 1 base and V 6 bases, and 6 bases lay outside the gene matches. Germline V lookup: CDR1 ENHRY, CDR2 SYGVKD. The DNA for the CDR3 is TGTGCCATCAGCGCCGGGACTAGCGGGAGGCTGAACACCGGGGAGCTGTTTTTT. Its translation is CAISAGTSGRLNTGELFF.

This clonotype was counted at least ten times. The genes are TRBV20-1 and TRBJ2-7; D perhaps matches TRBD2 (6 bases). The V gene's germline CDR1 is DFQATT and CDR2 SNEGSKA (reference sequence). The CDR3 is 14 residues long. V was cut by 1 base and J by 6 bases, with 16 bases left in between. CDR3 protein: CSARGRSGVSEQYF. The CDR3 DNA reads TGCAGTGCTAGAGGTCGATCGGGAGTAAGCGAGCAGTACTTC.

This clonotype was seen at least ten times. V usage is TRBV28 and J usage is TRBJ2-1; a possible D gene is TRBD2 (5 bases). The CDR3 sequence is 14 residues long. Germline CDR1 and CDR2: MDHEN and SYDVKM. The V gene lost 2 bases and the J gene lost 4 bases, with 9 bases spanning the gap. The CDR3 region has the DNA TGTGCCAGCAGTTTAGATAGCGCATACAATGAGCAGTTCTTC. Translated: CASSLDSAYNEQFF.

This chain links TRBV6-5 with TRBJ2-7; D is possibly TRBD1 (6 bases). In germline, CDR1 is MNHEY, CDR2 SVGAGI. Trimming stripped 2 bases from V and 5 bases from J, with 10 bases between. CDR3 size: 13 residues. CDR3 nucleotide sequence: TGTGCCAGCAGTTACGTTGCAGGGGACGAGCAGTACTTC. Protein: CASSYVAGDEQYF.

This clonotype came up a few times. This may be a read error, as it is one base from a much larger clone. The chain carries TRBV11-1 and TRBJ2-1; 7 bases map to TRBD2. The CDR3 loop spans 14 amino acids. J gave up 6 bases and V 7 bases, and 9 bases lay outside the gene matches. Germline-derived CDR1 and CDR2 are SGHAT and FQDESV (reference sequence). The CDR3, as DNA: TGTGCCAGCAACAGACCCGGGAGGCTCAATGAGCAGTTCTTC. Residues: CASNRPGRLNEQFF.

In its sample, this clonotype was seen many times. This chain uses TRBV24-1 with TRBJ2-2, with TRBD2 identical over 7 bases. Trimming cost V 3 bases and J 3 bases; bases outside gene matches: 3. Germline CDR1 is KGHDR and CDR2 is SFDVKD. CDR3 length equals 15 residues. The CDR3 here is CATSDPGRDTGELFF. CDR3 DNA: TGTGCCACCAGTGATCCGGGGAGGGACACCGGGGAGCTGTTTTTT.

This clonotype was seen repeatedly, ten times or more. This chain uses TRBV11-1 with TRBJ2-7; D perhaps matches TRBD2 (6 bases). CDR1 SGHAT and CDR2 FQDESV come from the germline V gene (reference sequence). The CDR3 totals 14 residues. Trimming pared 5 bases from V and 2 bases from J, leaving 13 bases between. CDR3 DNA: TGTGCCAGCAGCCGGGGACTCTTACCCTACGAGCAGTACTTC. Translated, it gives CASSRGLLPYEQYF.

This clonotype was picked up a small number of times. The rearrangement uses TRBV6-2 or TRBV6-3 and TRBJ2-3; D is ambiguous. Per the germline V gene, CDR1 is MNHEY and CDR2 is SVGEGT. Trimming cost V 5 bases and J 5 bases, with 14 bases left between them. This CDR3 is built from 14 residues. This chain's CDR3 is CASSVEPSVDTQYF. CDR3 nucleotide sequence: TGTGCCAGCAGTGTAGAACCTTCAGTAGATACGCAGTATTTT.

This clonotype has only a few counts. The chain employs TRBV7-3 and TRBJ1-1; D is unresolved. Looked up from germline, CDR1 is SGHTA and CDR2 is FQGTGA. The V and J ends lost 1 base and 1 base respectively, with 4 bases between them. The CDR3 totals 13 residues. The CDR3 protein is CASSLNTNTEAFF. CDR3 in DNA: TGTGCCAGCAGCTTAAATACGAACACTGAAGCTTTCTTT.

V usage is TRBV5-4 and J usage is TRBJ1-1; no reliable D call. Deletions cut 0 bases from V and 1 base from J, with 10 bases between. The CDR3 is 15 amino acids. Looked up from germline, CDR1 is SGHNT and CDR2 is YYREEE (reference sequence). CDR3 bases: TGTGCCAGCAGCTTGGCCGCGGGTCCGAACACTGAAGCTTTCTTT. Its translation is CASSLAAGPNTEAFF.

This clonotype showed up many times. This chain connects TRBV10-3 to TRBJ2-5; D possibly corresponds to TRBD1 (5 bases). CDR3 size: 14 residues. Germline values: CDR1 ENHRY, CDR2 SYGVKD. V was cut by 10 bases and J by 2 bases, with 17 bases left in between. The CDR3 protein is CATQPSRDQETQYF. The CDR3 nucleotides are TGTGCCACCCAACCCAGCAGGGATCAAGAGACCCAGTACTTC.

In its sample, this clonotype was seen a few times. This chain connects TRBV7-3 to TRBJ2-5; D call uncertain. This CDR3 has 12 amino acids. Trimming left V 2 bases short and J 7 bases short, with 8 bases between. The germline CDR1 and CDR2 sequences are SGHTA and FQGTGA. The CDR3 loop is CASSLDYGTQYF. In DNA form, the CDR3 reads TGTGCCAGCAGCTTAGATTATGGGACCCAGTACTTC.

This clonotype came up many times. For the CDR3, the DNA is TGTGCCAGCAGTTCGCTGGCTAACACAGATACGCAGTATTTT. Protein: CASSSLANTDTQYF. This chain uses TRBV28 with TRBJ2-3; D remains ambiguous. CDR1 and CDR2 from the germline V gene are MDHEN and SYDVKM. The V gene lost 4 bases and the J gene lost 2 bases, with 10 bases spanning the gap. The CDR3 totals 14 residues. Variable domain in full (rest from reference TRBV28 and TRBJ2-3): DVKVTQSSRYLVKRTGEKVFLECVQDMDHENMFWYRQDPGLGLRLIYFSYDVKMKEKGDIPEGYSVSREKKERFSLILESASTNQTSMYLCASSSLANTDTQYFGPGTRLTVL.

This clonotype showed up just a few times. This chain uses TRBV7-8 with TRBJ1-1, with D unresolved. V was pared by 5 bases and J by 6 bases, with 10 bases between. CDR1 and CDR2 (germline): SGHVS, FQNEAQ. The length of the CDR3 is 12 residues. The CDR3 reads CASSPGLAEAFF. The CDR3 DNA follows: TGTGCCAGCAGCCCTGGGTTGGCTGAAGCTTTCTTT.

This clonotype came up many times. The CDR3 here is CSALPRTTEAFF. CDR3 bases: TGCAGTGCCCTCCCACGGACAACTGAAGCTTTCTTT. V usage is TRBV20-1 and J usage is TRBJ1-1; a possible D gene is TRBD1 (5 bases). CDR3 length: 12 residues. The germline V and J ends were trimmed by 6 bases and 5 bases, with 13 bases remaining between them. Germline V gene data show CDR1 as DFQATT and CDR2 as SNEGSKA (reference sequence).

This clonotype was found many times. This sequence joins TRBV7-9 and TRBJ2-1; 9 bases fit TRBD1. The CDR3 is 15 residues long. The ends lost 5 bases at V and 5 bases at J; junction bases unmatched: 7. The germline gives CDR1 SEHNR, CDR2 FQNEAQ (reference sequence). CDR3 protein: CASSPRTGANNEQFF. CDR3 bases: TGTGCCAGCAGCCCCCGGACAGGGGCGAACAATGAGCAGTTCTTC.